The 9 T cell receptor beta chains in this list originate from one sample, sequenced in a study of blood T cells in healthy people across ages. A second PCR, run for about 6 to 11 cycles, used a sample-barcoded 5' primer plus a J-beta primer mix. TCRdb processed the 5' RACE reads anew with MiXCR; each CDR3 protein has one entry. The sample lists roughly 500,000 distinct CDR3 sequences, approximately 27% seen once, with about 18% in the top ten. Sequenced: blood. These receptors were collected from a woman aged 70-85 years in good health.

The rearrangement links TRBV29-1 to TRBJ1-2; 11 positions agree with TRBD1. Losses at the gene ends were 7 bases for V and 8 bases for J; bases not matched to a gene: 12. The CDR3 loop spans 14 amino acids. Germline CDR1 reads SQVTM; CDR2 reads ANQGSEA. The CDR3 coding sequence is TGCAGCGCCCTAGGACAGGGGGCTAATGAGGGCTACACCTTC. Encoded protein: CSALGQGANEGYTF.

The rearrangement links TRBV7-2 to TRBJ2-2; the match to TRBD2 covers 9 bases. V was clipped by 5 bases and J by 4 bases; unmatched bases: 5. CDR3 length equals 15 residues. Germline V CDR1 and CDR2: SGHTA, FQGNSA. The CDR3 loop is CASSPLSGGTGELFF. The CDR3, as DNA: TGTGCCAGCAGCCCACTTAGCGGGGGCACCGGGGAGCTGTTTTTT.

The count of this clonotype is one. The chain carries TRBV15 and TRBJ1-2; D is unclear. The germline V gene has CDR1 LNHNV and CDR2 YYDKDF (reference sequence). Trimming left V 1 base short and J 9 bases short, with 15 bases between. The CDR3 consists of 14 residues. The DNA for the CDR3 is TGTGCCACCAGCAGAGTGGCGGGTTTAGCTTGCTACACCTTC. This encodes CATSRVAGLACYTF.

The chain employs TRBV12-3 or TRBV12-4 and TRBJ2-3; 13 bases are a match to TRBD2. This CDR3 spans 17 amino acids. The V segment lost 5 bases and the J segment 3 bases; nucleotides outside the gene matches: 8. CDR3 loop: CASSTGTSGVVTDTQYF. DNA for the CDR3: TGTGCCAGCAGTACAGGGACTAGCGGGGTGGTAACAGATACGCAGTATTTT.

The chain employs TRBV20-1 and TRBJ2-5, with no clear D. The V end lost 1 base, the J end lost 5 bases, and 17 bases lay between the germline ends. The V gene's germline CDR1 is DFQATT and CDR2 SNEGSKA (reference sequence). The CDR3 runs 15 residues. The CDR3 here is CSARAEGAFGETQYF. The CDR3 nucleotides are TGCAGTGCTAGAGCGGAAGGAGCGTTTGGGGAGACCCAGTACTTC.

This clonotype was detected a few times. This chain connects TRBV29-1 to TRBJ2-7; possible D gene TRBD1, 6 bases. Germline V lookup: CDR1 SQVTM, CDR2 ANQGSEA. The V gene lost 7 bases and the J gene lost 6 bases, with 16 bases spanning the gap. This CDR3 is built from 12 residues. CDR3 DNA: TGCAGCGCCCTAAGGGGGTCTGGCGAGCAGTACTTC. It codes for CSALRGSGEQYF.

This clonotype occurred a few times. The CDR3 sequence is CSARDKNTEAFF. For the CDR3, the DNA is TGCAGTGCTAGGGACAAGAACACTGAAGCTTTCTTT. The rearrangement uses TRBV20-1 and TRBJ1-1; maybe TRBD1 (5 bases). CDR3 length: 12 residues. Germline CDR1 DFQATT, CDR2 SNEGSKA (reference sequence). V was pared by 3 bases and J by 1 base, with 6 bases between.

This clonotype was counted between two and nine times. The chain combines TRBV6-5 with TRBJ2-5; 8 bases map to TRBD1. With V trimmed by 6 bases and J by 1 base, 7 bases remained unmatched. Germline V gene data show CDR1 as MNHEY and CDR2 as SVGAGI. The length of the CDR3 is 15 residues. The CDR3 loop is CASRYTTGGQETQYF. The CDR3 DNA reads TGTGCCAGCAGATATACCACAGGGGGCCAAGAGACCCAGTACTTC.

A few counts support this clonotype. The rearrangement uses TRBV27 and TRBJ1-5; D may be TRBD1 (6 bases). Trimming stripped 5 bases from V and 0 bases from J, with 17 bases between. CDR3 length: 17 amino acids. Germline assignment: CDR1 MNHEY and CDR2 SMNVEV (reference sequence). The CDR3 DNA is TGTGCCAGCAGTCCACGACAGGTGGTTTATAGCAATCAGCCCCAGCATTTT. Translation: CASSPRQVVYSNQPQHF.